This T cell receptor (beta chain) came from a study of blood T cell repertoires in COVID-19. For the study at large: Acute-phase and convalescent COVID-19 samples originated in the United States, Italy and Spain. PBMCs, B-cell-depleted T cells, or T cells were the source of the cDNA or gDNA that made up the material.

In the original processing: Amplification of reference gene primers provided the estimated nucleated cell counts. Measured with immunoSEQ multiplex PCR; TCRdb has only the in-frame clones, and not every one. Clone size and V and J calls were adopted from that table, with D and trimming inferred from the DNA. This table holds about 250,000 clones, approximately 90% found once. J lost 4 bases, V lost 5 bases, and 7 bases had no gene match. Per the germline V gene, CDR1 is PRHDT and CDR2 is FYEKMQ (reference sequence). The CDR3 length is 14 residues. Sequenced sample: peripheral blood. The rearrangement uses TRBV13 and TRBJ2-7, with 8 bases matching TRBD1. The sequence was collected from a man younger than 35 with active or convalescent COVID-19. The CDR3 loop reads CASSDTGGKYEQYF. In nucleotides, the CDR3 is TGTGCCAGCAGCGATACAGGGGGGAAGTACGAGCAGTACTTC.